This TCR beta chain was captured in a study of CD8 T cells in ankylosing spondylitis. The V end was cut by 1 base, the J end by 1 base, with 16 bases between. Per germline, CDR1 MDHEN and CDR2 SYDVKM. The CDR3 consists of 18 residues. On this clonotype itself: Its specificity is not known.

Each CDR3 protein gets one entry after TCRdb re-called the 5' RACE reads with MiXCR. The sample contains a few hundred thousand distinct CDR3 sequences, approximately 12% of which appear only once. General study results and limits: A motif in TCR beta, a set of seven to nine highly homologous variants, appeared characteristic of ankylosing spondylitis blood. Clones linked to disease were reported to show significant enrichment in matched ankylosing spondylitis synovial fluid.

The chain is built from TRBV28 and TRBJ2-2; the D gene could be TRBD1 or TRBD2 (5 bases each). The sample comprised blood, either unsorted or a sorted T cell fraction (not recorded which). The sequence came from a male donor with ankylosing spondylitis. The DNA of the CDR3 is TGTGCCAGCAGTTTATTGAGACAGACCGAGGGGAACACCGGGGAGCTGTTTTTT. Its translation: CASSLLRQTEGNTGELFF.